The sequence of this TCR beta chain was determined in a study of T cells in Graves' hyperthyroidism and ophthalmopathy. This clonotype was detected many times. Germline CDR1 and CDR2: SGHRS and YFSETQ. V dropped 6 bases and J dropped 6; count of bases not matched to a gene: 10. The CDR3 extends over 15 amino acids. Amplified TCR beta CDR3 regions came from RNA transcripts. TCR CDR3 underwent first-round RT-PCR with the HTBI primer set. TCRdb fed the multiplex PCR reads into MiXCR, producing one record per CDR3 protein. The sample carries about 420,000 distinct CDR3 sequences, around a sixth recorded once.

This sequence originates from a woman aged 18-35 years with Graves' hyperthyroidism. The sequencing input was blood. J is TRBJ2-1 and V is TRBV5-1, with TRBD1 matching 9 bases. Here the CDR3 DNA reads TGCGCCAGCACCCCGACAGGGGGATTTGGCAATGAGCAGTTCTTC. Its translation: CASTPTGGFGNEQFF.